The 27 T cell receptor beta chains presented below share a single source sample, sequenced in a study of Ad26.COV2.S vaccination and SARS-CoV-2 variants. Specified treatment: roughly 18 received Ad26.COV2.S at low or high dose, single or two shots; 5 received placebo; per-sample allocation not given. All samples were drawn on day 63, counting from the first vaccine or placebo injection. Clones were sequenced by immunoSEQ multiplex PCR, and TCRdb holds only the in-frame ones, with some missing. In the table there are 350,000 to 550,000 clones, roughly 89% of which are singletons. The sample was peripheral blood, taken in a trial of Ad26.COV2.S vaccine versus placebo. The receptor set was obtained from a person between 18 and 65 years old who received the Ad26.COV2.S COVID-19 vaccine or a placebo.

The chain uses TRBV5-1 and TRBJ2-3, with D possibly being TRBD1 (7 bases). The V end lost 3 bases, the J end lost 2 bases, and 13 bases lay between the germline ends. Germline V gene data show CDR1 as SGHRS and CDR2 as YFSETQ. The CDR3 runs 15 residues. CDR3 in amino acids: CASSSQGGDTDTQYF. DNA for the CDR3: TGCGCCAGCAGCTCGCAGGGGGGAGACACAGATACGCAGTATTTT.

The CDR3 bases are TGTGCCAGCAGCTTAACGCCCCGACAGGGATCAACCTATGGCTACACCTTC. This gives the protein CASSLTPRQGSTYGYTF. The chain uses TRBV7-3 and TRBJ1-2, with 7 bases that match TRBD1. This CDR3 is built from 17 residues. V was pared by 0 bases and J by 4 bases, with 11 bases of the junction left unmatched. In germline, CDR1 is SGHTA, CDR2 FQGTGA.

As concerns this clone: Different DNA sequences within this sample yield the same CDR3. The CDR3 sequence: CASSDRSTDTQYF. CDR3 sequence (DNA): TGTGCCAGTTCGGACAGGAGTACAGATACGCAGTATTTT. The chain couples TRBV19 to TRBJ2-3, with 7 bases that match TRBD1. Germline CDR1 reads LNHDA; CDR2 reads SQIVND (reference sequence). This CDR3 contains 13 residues. The junction had 5 bases not matched to a gene; V was cut back by 8 bases and J by 3 bases. Complete variable domain (other parts from reference TRBV19 and TRBJ2-3): DGGITQSPKYLFRKEGQNVTLSCEQNLNHDAMYWYRQDPGQGLRLIYYSQIVNDFQKGDIAEGYSVSREKKESFPLTVTSAQKNPTAFYLCASSDRSTDTQYFGPGTRLTVL.

The genes are TRBV19 and TRBJ1-5, with D hard to call. Germline values: CDR1 LNHDA, CDR2 SQIVND (reference sequence). V was cut by 7 bases and J by 5 bases, with 18 bases left in between. The CDR3 extends over 15 amino acids. The CDR3 coding sequence is TGTGCCAGTATCATTTCGGGAGGGCGGGATCAGCCCCAGCATTTT. Residues: CASIISGGRDQPQHF.

The rearrangement links TRBV9 to TRBJ2-5; 12 bases agree with TRBD2. The junction had 5 bases not matched to a gene; V was cut back by 4 bases and J by 1 base. CDR3 length: 16 residues. Looked up from germline, CDR1 is SGDLS and CDR2 is YYNGEE. The CDR3 DNA sequence: TGTGCCAGCAGCAGATCTAGCGGGGGGGCCCAAGAGACCCAGTACTTC. Translated: CASSRSSGGAQETQYF.

This clone has a count of ten or more. The chain couples TRBV6-1 to TRBJ1-5; possibly TRBD1 for D (5 bases). The CDR3 spans 15 residues. Germline loops: CDR1 MNHNS, CDR2 SASEGT. Trimming stripped 3 bases from V and 3 bases from J, with 12 bases between. CDR3 loop: CASSEGGIDNQPQHF. In DNA form, the CDR3 reads TGTGCCAGCAGTGAGGGGGGAATCGACAATCAGCCCCAGCATTTT.

This clone was seen a few times. The chain combines TRBV6-5 with TRBJ2-7; D is possibly TRBD1 or TRBD2 (7 bases each). Per the germline V gene, CDR1 is MNHEY and CDR2 is SVGAGI. The CDR3 spans 14 residues. V lost 6 bases, J lost 3 bases, and 15 bases lay in between. In DNA form, the CDR3 reads TGTGCCAGCAGGATAGACAGGGACTACTACGAGCAGTACTTC. As protein: CASRIDRDYYEQYF.

A single count supports this clone. The CDR3 loop reads CASSPDRARETQYF. The CDR3 DNA reads as TGCGCCAGCAGCCCGGACAGGGCGAGAGAGACCCAGTACTTC. The chain has TRBV4-3 and TRBJ2-5, with 8 nucleotides matching TRBD1. The CDR3 extends over 14 amino acids. Germline CDR1 is LGHNA and CDR2 is YSLEER. The trim removed 4 bases at V and 4 bases at J, leaving 5 bases unmatched.

The chain couples TRBV6-1 to TRBJ1-2; D uncertain. Germline V CDR1 and CDR2: MNHNS, SASEGT. Trimming cost V 6 bases and J 2 bases, with 10 bases left between them. The CDR3 totals 13 residues. Here the CDR3 DNA reads TGTGCCAGCAGCGCTTGGGAGAACTATGGCTACACCTTC. Translated: CASSAWENYGYTF.

As DNA, the CDR3 is TGTGCCAGCAGCCAGGAATCGTTCGGTGCAACTAATGAAAAACTGTTTTTT. Protein: CASSQESFGATNEKLFF. V gene TRBV4-2 combines with J gene TRBJ1-4; D is unclear. Looked up from germline, CDR1 is LGHNA and CDR2 is YNFKEQ. The V end lost 3 bases, the J end lost 0 bases, and 14 bases lay between the germline ends. The CDR3 extends over 17 amino acids.

The chain employs TRBV30 and TRBJ1-1, with a tentative D call TRBD1 (5 bases). The CDR3 is 13 amino acids. The V gene's germline CDR1 is GTSNPN and CDR2 SVGIG (reference sequence). Between the trimmed V and J ends, which lost 7 bases and 1 base, there was a span of 13 bases. The CDR3 DNA follows: TGTGCCTCGCGGGGTGGGGCGAACACTGAAGCTTTCTTT. Protein product: CASRGGANTEAFF. Using reference TRBV30 and TRBJ1-1 for the parts outside the CDR3, the full variable domain is SQTIHQWPATLVQPVGSPLSLECTVEGTSNPNLYWYRQAAGRGLQLLFYSVGIGQISSEVPQNLSASRPQDRQFILSSKKLLLSDSGFYLCASRGGANTEAFFGQGTRLTVV.

The chain recombines TRBV4-1 with TRBJ1-1; D is uncertain. Germline lookup yields CDR1 MGHRA and CDR2 YSYEKL. CDR3 length: 15 residues. Trimming stripped 2 bases from V and 1 base from J, with 11 bases between. The CDR3 is CASSQSPPSNTEAFF. In DNA, the CDR3 is TGCGCCAGCAGCCAATCCCCTCCTTCGAACACTGAAGCTTTCTTT.

The chain recombines TRBV7-3 with TRBJ2-3; D is unclear. The CDR3 has 16 residues. CDR1 is SGHTA and CDR2 is FQGTGA in the germline V gene. V was clipped by 2 bases and J by 2 bases, with 14 bases between them. In DNA, the CDR3 is TGTGCCAGCAGCTTAGATAGGGCGGCCCTCACAGATACGCAGTATTTT. Encoded protein: CASSLDRAALTDTQYF.

For the CDR3, the DNA is TGTGCCAGCAGCCCAGTGCCCGGGACAGTAATTTACGAGCAGTACGTC. This translates into CASSPVPGTVIYEQYV. This chain connects TRBV11-1 to TRBJ2-7, with 7 bases that match TRBD1. After removal of 5 bases from V and 4 bases from J, the junction contained 14 bases not matched to a gene. The CDR3 runs to 16 residues. Germline values: CDR1 SGHAT, CDR2 FQDESV (reference sequence).

This clone came up once. The chain uses TRBV9 and TRBJ2-1; 10 bases line up with TRBD2. Germline CDR1 and CDR2: SGDLS and YYNGEE. The CDR3 is 15 amino acids. The junction had 3 bases not matched to a gene; V was cut back by 3 bases and J by 3 bases. CDR3 residues: CASSEIAGGYNEQFF. As DNA, the CDR3 is TGTGCCAGCAGCGAGATAGCGGGAGGCTACAATGAGCAGTTCTTC.

The J gene is TRBJ2-2, the V gene TRBV11-2, with TRBD2 as a possible D gene (6 bases). CDR3 length: 14 residues. Germline values: CDR1 SGHAT, CDR2 FQNNGV. V shed 5 bases and J shed 4 bases, with 11 bases lying between them. This CDR3 is CASSLEGGTGELFF. Written as DNA, the CDR3 is TGTGCCAGCAGCCTGGAGGGCGGCACCGGGGAGCTGTTTTTT.

The chain carries TRBV28 and TRBJ1-2; D remains ambiguous. From germline, CDR1 is MDHEN and CDR2 SYDVKM. The V end lost 2 bases, the J end lost 0 bases, and 13 bases lay between the germline ends. The CDR3 spans 16 residues. CDR3 residues: CASSLGAALANYGYTF. The CDR3 region has the DNA TGTGCCAGCAGTTTAGGAGCGGCATTAGCTAACTATGGCTACACCTTC.

This sequence joins TRBV5-1 and TRBJ2-1; D may correspond to TRBD1 or TRBD2 (7 bases each). Deletions cut 1 base from V and 9 bases from J, with 26 bases between. There are 18 residues in the CDR3. Per germline, CDR1 SGHRS and CDR2 YFSETQ. The CDR3 sequence: CASSLNPRQGGGAGEQFF. The CDR3 nucleotides read TGCGCCAGCAGCTTGAACCCCCGACAGGGTGGGGGGGCAGGTGAGCAGTTCTTC.

The V call is TRBV29-1, the J call TRBJ1-5; no reliable D call. Germline values: CDR1 SQVTM, CDR2 ANQGSEA. The CDR3 runs 13 residues. V lost 4 bases, J lost 0 bases, and 7 bases lay in between. DNA of the CDR3: TGCAGCGTTGGGGAGCATAGCAATCAGCCCCAGCATTTT. This codes for CSVGEHSNQPQHF. Looking up the rest from reference TRBV29-1 and TRBJ1-5 gives the full variable domain: SAVISQKPSRDICQRGTSLTIQCQVDSQVTMMFWYRQQPGQSLTLIATANQGSEATYESGFVIDKFPISRPNLTFSTLTVSNMSPEDSSIYLCSVGEHSNQPQHFGDGTRLSIL.

This chain joins TRBV6-5 and TRBJ2-3; tentative D call: TRBD1 (6 bases). The CDR3 totals 13 residues. With 6 bases removed from V and 0 bases from J, the gap between germline ends came to 7 bases. Germline V gene sequence: CDR1 MNHEY, CDR2 SVGAGI. CDR3 DNA: TGTGCCAGCAGGGGGGCTAGCACAGATACGCAGTATTTT. It codes for CASRGASTDTQYF.

This sequence joins TRBV24-1 and TRBJ2-1; D remains unclear. The CDR3 is 17 residues long. The V end lost 4 bases, the J end lost 7 bases, and 22 bases lay between the germline ends. Germline CDR1 KGHDR, CDR2 SFDVKD. As DNA, the CDR3 is TGTGCCACCAGTGACCCTGCGACTGGTGGAGCTAGAAATGAGCAGTTCTTC. Translated, it gives CATSDPATGGARNEQFF.

This clone was seen only once. The rearrangement uses TRBV24-1 and TRBJ1-4; D ambiguous. V lost 4 bases to trimming and J lost 2 bases, with 13 bases between them. This CDR3 is built from 16 residues. The germline gives CDR1 KGHDR, CDR2 SFDVKD. The CDR3 spells CATSDASGSTNEKLFF. In DNA form, the CDR3 reads TGTGCCACCAGTGACGCTTCGGGGTCCACTAATGAAAAACTGTTTTTT.

This clone was found a few times. The chain is built from TRBV11-2 and TRBJ1-6; D is ambiguous. This CDR3 has 15 amino acids. Germline CDR1 SGHAT, CDR2 FQNNGV. With 4 bases removed from V and 5 bases from J, the gap between germline ends came to 12 bases. Here the CDR3 reads CASSSEWGDNSPLHF. In DNA, the CDR3 is TGTGCCAGCAGCTCGGAATGGGGTGATAATTCACCCCTCCACTTT.

V usage is TRBV5-8 and J usage is TRBJ2-1; TRBD2 might be the D (7 bases). CDR3 size: 15 residues. Trimming shortened V by 0 bases and J by 4 bases, and 11 bases separated the two germline ends. Germline V gives CDR1 SGHTS, CDR2 YDEGEE. CDR3 in DNA: TGTGCCAGCAGCTTGGCAGCGGGACAATACAATGAGCAGTTCTTC. This encodes CASSLAAGQYNEQFF.

This clone came up a few times. The rearrangement joins TRBV7-2 to TRBJ2-1; the D is unclear. The germline CDR1 and CDR2 sequences are SGHTA and FQGNSA. Trimming took off 8 bases at V and 1 base at J, with 3 bases between the two ends. The CDR3 is made up of 11 amino acids. The CDR3 region has the DNA TGTGCCAGCGCTTCCTACAATGAGCAGTTCTTC. Amino acids: CASASYNEQFF.

The chain carries TRBV4-1 and TRBJ1-2; D gene unclear. The CDR3 loop spans 15 amino acids. Germline CDR1 MGHRA, CDR2 YSYEKL. Trimming took off 1 base at V and 4 bases at J, with 13 bases between the two ends. The CDR3 region has the DNA TGCGCCAGCAGCCAAGCCTCCCATGCGACCTATGGCTACACCTTC. Its protein product is CASSQASHATYGYTF.

The chain recombines TRBV4-3 with TRBJ1-4; 8 nucleotides line up with TRBD1. Germline V gives CDR1 LGHNA, CDR2 YSLEER. The CDR3 has 15 residues. V lost 1 base, J lost 4 bases, and 2 bases stayed unmatched. Written as DNA, the CDR3 is TGCGCCAGCAGCCAAGGGACAGGGTTTAATGAAAAACTGTTTTTT. This encodes CASSQGTGFNEKLFF.